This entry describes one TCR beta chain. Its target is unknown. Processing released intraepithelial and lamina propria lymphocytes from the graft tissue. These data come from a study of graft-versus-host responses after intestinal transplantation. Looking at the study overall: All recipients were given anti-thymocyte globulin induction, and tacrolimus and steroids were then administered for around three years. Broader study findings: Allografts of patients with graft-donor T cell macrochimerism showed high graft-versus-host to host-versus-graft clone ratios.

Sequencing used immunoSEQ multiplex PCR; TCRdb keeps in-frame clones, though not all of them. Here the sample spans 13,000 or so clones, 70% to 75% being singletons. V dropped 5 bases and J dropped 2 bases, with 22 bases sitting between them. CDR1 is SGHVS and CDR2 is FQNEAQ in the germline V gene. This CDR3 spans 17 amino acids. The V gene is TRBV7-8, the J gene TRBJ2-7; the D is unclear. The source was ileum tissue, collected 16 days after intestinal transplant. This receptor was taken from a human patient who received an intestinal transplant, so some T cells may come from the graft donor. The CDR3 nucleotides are TGTGCCAGCAGCCTAGGCGTAGTCCACCCCCTCACCTACGAGCAGTACTTC. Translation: CASSLGVVHPLTYEQYF. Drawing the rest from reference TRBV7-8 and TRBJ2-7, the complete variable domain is GAGVSQSPRYKVAKRGQDVALRCDPISGHVSLFWYQQALGQGPEFLTYFQNEAQLDKSGLPSDRFFAERPEGSVSTLKIQRTQQEDSAVYLCASSLGVVHPLTYEQYFGPGTRLTVT.